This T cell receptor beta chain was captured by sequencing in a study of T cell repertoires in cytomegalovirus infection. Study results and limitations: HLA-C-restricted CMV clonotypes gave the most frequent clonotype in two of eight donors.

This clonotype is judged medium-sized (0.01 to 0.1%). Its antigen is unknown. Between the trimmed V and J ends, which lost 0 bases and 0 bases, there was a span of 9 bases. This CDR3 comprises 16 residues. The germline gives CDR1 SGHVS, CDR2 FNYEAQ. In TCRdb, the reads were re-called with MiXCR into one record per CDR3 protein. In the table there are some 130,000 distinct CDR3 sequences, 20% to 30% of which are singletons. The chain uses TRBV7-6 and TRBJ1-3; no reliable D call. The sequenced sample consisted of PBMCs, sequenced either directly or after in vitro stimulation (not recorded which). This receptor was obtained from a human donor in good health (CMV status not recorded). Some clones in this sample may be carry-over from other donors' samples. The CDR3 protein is CASSLAGVPSGNTIYF. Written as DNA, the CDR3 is TGTGCCAGCAGCTTAGCGGGTGTGCCCTCTGGAAACACCATATATTTT. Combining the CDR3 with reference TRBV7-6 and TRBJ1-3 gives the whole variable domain GAGVSQSPRYKVTKRGQDVALRCDPISGHVSLYWYRQALGQGPEFLTYFNYEAQQDKSGLPNDRFSAERPEGSISTLTIQRTEQRDSAMYRCASSLAGVPSGNTIYFGEGSWLTVV.